This T cell receptor beta chain comes out of a study of CD8+ T cells in alopecia areata. Study at large: Treatment comprised oral tofacitinib, 5 to 10 mg twice daily, in treated patients.

V lost 7 bases, J lost 1 base, and 5 bases lay in between. Germline V lookup: CDR1 MGHRA, CDR2 YSYEKL. This CDR3 is built from 13 residues. As the sequencing template, cDNA was produced by extracting RNA and reverse transcribing it. The assay was immunoSEQ multiplex PCR, and TCRdb's table has in-frame clones only and misses some. Among about 100,000 clones, about 40% were seen once, and the ten largest hold roughly 18%. Treatment in this sample: oral pan-JAK inhibitor, 5-10 mg twice daily. The origin of this receptor is a human donor with alopecia areata. The material was CD8+ T cells sorted from blood, obtained at week 24, from a patient treated with tofacitinib. V gene TRBV4-1 combines with J gene TRBJ2-6; D remains ambiguous. Here the CDR3 DNA reads TGCGCCAGCAAAGTGTCTGGGGCCAACGTCCTGACTTTC. It specifies CASKVSGANVLTF.